The sequence of this T cell receptor (beta chain) was determined in a study of T cells in Graves' hyperthyroidism and ophthalmopathy. Amplification targeted TCR beta CDR3 regions from RNA transcripts. First-round RT-PCR of the TCR CDR3 relied on the HTBI primer set. One entry per CDR3 protein, called by TCRdb with MiXCR from the multiplex PCR reads. The sample holds about 640,000 distinct CDR3 sequences, about 14% seen once. This clonotype has ten or more counts. This CDR3 is built from 14 residues. Trimming left V 6 bases short and J 0 bases short, with 11 bases between. The study left out patients who had uncontrolled infection, other autoimmune disease, pregnancy or lactation. Diagnosis relied on clinical symptoms, serum thyroxine and TRAb, thyroid ultrasound and orbital computed tomography. Each 10 ml fresh peripheral blood draw supplied the PBMCs.

The chain couples TRBV12-3 or TRBV12-4 to TRBJ1-1, with D tentatively TRBD1 (5 bases). This clonotype was obtained from a woman between 50 and 59 years old with Graves' ophthalmopathy. The specimen sequenced was blood. The CDR3 DNA reads as TGTGCCAGCAGCAACCGGGACTTGAACACTGAAGCTTTCTTT. Its translation is CASSNRDLNTEAFF.